This T cell receptor (beta chain) was retrieved from a study of T cells in Graves' hyperthyroidism and ophthalmopathy. Amplification of TCR beta CDR3 regions was performed using RNA transcripts as template. Using the HTBI primer set, a first-round RT-PCR was run on the TCR CDR3. TCRdb called the multiplex PCR reads again in MiXCR, with one record for every CDR3 protein. The sample lists 550,000 to 600,000 distinct CDR3 sequences, over 15% occurring once. The CDR3 has 14 residues. V gave up 2 bases and J gave up 7 bases, with 15 bases separating them. Per the germline V gene, CDR1 is SEHNR and CDR2 is FQNEAQ (reference sequence). This clonotype was seen repeatedly, ten times or more.

This clonotype was sampled from a woman under 30 with Graves' hyperthyroidism. The specimen was blood. The chain couples TRBV7-9 to TRBJ2-7; D gene ambiguous. In DNA form, the CDR3 reads TGTGCCAGCAGCTTATCGGATGGATTGAGGGAGCAGTACTTC. Translating it yields CASSLSDGLREQYF.